The 5 T cell receptor beta chains reported below all come from one sample, sequenced in a study of blood T cells in healthy people across ages. Through a sample-barcoded 5' primer and a J-beta primer mix, a second PCR was run for roughly 7 to 11 cycles. One entry per CDR3 protein, called by TCRdb with MiXCR from the 5' RACE reads. In the table there are about 760,000 distinct CDR3 sequences, just over 55% of which are singletons. Sequencing was carried out using blood. These receptors all stem from a middle-aged man in good health.

The V gene is TRBV27, the J gene TRBJ2-6, with D unclear. This CDR3 region has 19 residues. Trimming left V 0 bases short and J 0 bases short, with 15 bases between. Germline V gives CDR1 MNHEY, CDR2 SMNVEV (reference sequence). The CDR3 loop reads CASSLSNFGLGSGANVLTF. CDR3 nucleotides: TGTGCCAGCAGTTTATCCAACTTCGGGCTGGGCTCTGGGGCCAACGTCCTGACTTTC. The complete variable domain, with remaining parts taken from reference TRBV27 and TRBJ2-6, reads EAQVTQNPRYLITVTGKKLTVTCSQNMNHEYMSWYRQDPGLGLRQIYYSMNVEVTDKGDVPEGYKVSRKEKRNFPLILESPSPNQTSLYFCASSLSNFGLGSGANVLTFGAGSRLTVL.

Notes on this clonotype: One end of the junction fails to match germline, which may point to a read error. The chain recombines TRBV6-6 with TRBJ1-2; no clear D gene. Germline CDR1 MNHNY, CDR2 SVGAGI (reference sequence). CDR3 length: 12 amino acids. The CDR3 loop is CAGSPSLNGYTF. The CDR3 DNA reads TGTGCCGGCAGCCCATCTTTAAATGGCTACACCTTC.

This clonotype was detected only a few times. The chain couples TRBV7-2 to TRBJ2-1; unclear D gene. The CDR3 consists of 14 residues. Germline CDR1 is SGHTA and CDR2 is FQGNSA. Between the trimmed V and J ends, which lost 3 bases and 7 bases, there was a span of 13 bases. The CDR3 spells CASSLARALNEQFF. DNA for the CDR3: TGTGCCAGCAGCTTGGCCCGGGCCTTGAATGAGCAGTTCTTC.

This clonotype showed up just a few times. The chain recombines TRBV3-1 with TRBJ2-4; 12 bases fit TRBD2. Germline CDR1 LGHDT, CDR2 YNNKEL (reference sequence). The CDR3 length is 18 residues. Unmatched junction bases numbered 9, after V lost 1 base and J lost 5 bases. The CDR3 here is CASSQAASGRAIQNIQYF. CDR3 DNA sequence: TGTGCCAGCAGCCAAGCGGCTAGCGGGAGGGCTATTCAAAACATTCAGTACTTC. Variable domain in full (rest from reference TRBV3-1 and TRBJ2-4): DTAVSQTPKYLVTQMGNDKSIKCEQNLGHDTMYWYKQDSKKFLKIMFSYNNKELIINETVPNRFSPKSPDKAHLNLHINSLELGDSAVYFCASSQAASGRAIQNIQYFGAGTRLSVL.

This clonotype was recorded a few times. The rearrangement joins TRBV7-2 to TRBJ2-2; TRBD1 matches at 7 bases. Looked up from germline, CDR1 is SGHTA and CDR2 is FQGNSA. With V trimmed by 6 bases and J by 7 bases, 14 bases remained unmatched. The CDR3 is 16 amino acids. CDR3 protein: CASRTGTVGPYGELFF. The CDR3 DNA reads TGTGCCAGCAGAACAGGGACAGTGGGGCCGTACGGGGAGCTGTTTTTT.